This TCR beta chain is from a study of T cell repertoires in cytomegalovirus infection. This clonotype was observed a handful of times. Its antigen remains unknown. One entry per CDR3 protein, called by TCRdb with MiXCR from the reads. The table has hundreds of thousands of distinct CDR3 sequences, about 44% seen once. This TCR was sampled from a human donor in good health (CMV status not recorded). Some clones in this sample may be carry-over from other donors' samples. Sequenced here: cultured PBMCs, sampled from culture after CMV antigen stimulation.

Here the CDR3 reads CASSSSAGGPYEQYF. The CDR3 DNA follows: TGTGCCAGCAGCTCCTCAGCGGGGGGGCCCTACGAGCAGTACTTC. The rearrangement links TRBV7-2 to TRBJ2-7, with 10 bases matching TRBD2. Per the germline V gene, CDR1 is SGHTA and CDR2 is FQGNSA. This CDR3 is 15 amino acids long. The junction had 5 bases not matched to a gene; V was cut back by 4 bases and J by 2 bases.